The 5 T cell receptor beta chains in this list originate from one sample, sequenced in a study of CD8 T cells in ankylosing spondylitis. Each CDR3 protein is one row after TCRdb ran MiXCR on the 5' RACE reads. In the table there are about 210,000 distinct CDR3 sequences, 6% to 8.5% of which are singletons. Antigens of these TCRs are unknown. Study results and limitations: Ankylosing spondylitis blood appeared to be characterized by a TCR beta motif of roughly eight highly homologous variants.

The sequenced sample consisted of blood, either unsorted or a sorted T cell fraction (not recorded which). These receptors all come from a male donor with ankylosing spondylitis.

This clonotype was observed many times. The chain employs TRBV18 and TRBJ2-3; D not certain. Between the trimmed V and J ends, which lost 3 bases and 4 bases, there was a span of 11 bases. The germline V gene has CDR1 KGHSH and CDR2 LQKENI. The CDR3 covers 14 residues. The CDR3 protein is CASSPAPGPDTQYF. The CDR3 nucleotides read TGTGCCAGCTCACCGGCGCCGGGCCCAGATACGCAGTATTTT. The full variable domain, rest sourced from reference TRBV18 and TRBJ2-3, is NAGVMQNPRHLVRRRGQEARLRCSPMKGHSHVYWYRQLPEEGLKFMVYLQKENIIDESGMPKERFSAEFPKEGPSILRIQQVVRGDSAAYFCASSPAPGPDTQYFGPGTRLTVL.

This clonotype was detected ten times or more. This chain uses TRBV7-9 with TRBJ2-1; D unresolved. The CDR3 sequence is 12 residues long. The V end lost 5 bases, the J end lost 5 bases, and 7 bases lay between the germline ends. Germline CDR1 and CDR2: SEHNR and FQNEAQ (reference sequence). In DNA, the CDR3 is TGTGCCAGCAGCCTCCGAGACAATGAGCAGTTCTTC. Translated: CASSLRDNEQFF.

This clonotype was recorded at least ten times. The chain has TRBV5-1 and TRBJ2-1; D is possibly TRBD1 (5 bases). In germline, CDR1 is SGHRS, CDR2 YFSETQ. The CDR3 contains 14 residues. The V end was cut by 2 bases, the J end by 6 bases, with 12 bases between. The CDR3 protein is CASSFWGGANEQFF. The CDR3 nucleotides are TGCGCCAGCAGCTTTTGGGGTGGGGCCAATGAGCAGTTCTTC.

This clonotype was detected ten times or more. The chain uses TRBV13 and TRBJ1-1, with 7 positions matching TRBD1. Per the germline V gene, CDR1 is PRHDT and CDR2 is FYEKMQ (reference sequence). The CDR3 has 14 amino acids. With 5 bases clipped from V and 4 bases from J, the junction kept 7 bases outside the gene matches. The CDR3 DNA is TGTGCCAGCAGCCCGAGGGACAGTCGCACTGAAGCTTTCTTT. Its translation: CASSPRDSRTEAFF.

The rearrangement uses TRBV10-3 and TRBJ1-1; D perhaps matches TRBD1 (6 bases). In germline, CDR1 is ENHRY, CDR2 SYGVKD. The CDR3 has 17 residues. The V end lost 8 bases, the J end lost 0 bases, and 22 bases lay between the germline ends. CDR3 in amino acids: CAIHSKNRGHMNTEAFF. The CDR3, as DNA: TGTGCCATCCACTCAAAAAATCGGGGACACATGAACACTGAAGCTTTCTTT.